This note documents a single T cell receptor (beta chain) sequence. The sample belongs to a study of CXCR3-negative and CXCR3-positive naive CD8 T cells. The overall study: Libraries each contributed about 1.5 +/- 0.3 million TRB reads, for about 135 million in total.

This CDR3 has 15 amino acids. The germline CDR1 and CDR2 sequences are DFQATT and SNEGSKA (reference sequence). The libraries of TRB cDNA were constructed through 5' RACE using UMI labels. TCRdb reprocessed the 5' RACE reads and stores each CDR3 protein as one record, lacking DNA. This specimen shows 100,000 to 150,000 distinct CDR3 sequences; the ten leading clones hold 0.45% to 0.55%. Naive cells were sorted as CD45RO-, CCR7+, CD27+ and CD95-. This chain connects TRBV20-1 to TRBJ2-7; the TCRdb D gene call, TRBD2, has no DNA to confirm it. The receptor's source is a human donor in good health. Some clones in this sample may be carry-over from other donors' samples. The specimen sequenced was naive CXCR3- CD8+ T cells from blood. Subset reported: CD45RO-CCR7+CD27+CD95- naive CD8+ T cells lacking CXCR3 (TNR3-). CDR3: CSASWLAGSSYEQYF.